This T cell receptor beta chain was documented in a study of cytomegalovirus exposure and HLA in healthy donors (dated by TCRdb to the late 2010s). Background for the entire study: In an earlier analysis of some 550 of the donors, around 290 Gb of sequence data and some 100 million unique TCR beta sequences from 150 million to 200 million T cells were reported. An early release that covered about 640 HLA-typed donors contained about 290 gigabases of sequencing data and tens of millions of unique TCR sequences. Of the 300 to 450 genotyped donors, approximately 83% fell in the genetic ancestry cluster associated with self-reported Caucasian donors. The study aimed to test whether signatures of past pathogen exposure could be identified by cataloging public T cell receptors. Using immunosequencing, the study profiled T cell repertoires from 500 to 800 subjects and related those repertoires to cytomegalovirus serostatus. In addition to the first cohort of several hundred subjects, a separate validation cohort of some 120 different subjects was used. High-throughput TCR immunosequencing, statistical association of individual TCRs with disease status, and machine learning were combined to predict cytomegalovirus infection status. A later analysis re-analyzed previously published TCR beta repertoires from 666 donors and added high-resolution HLA genotyping to study TCR occurrence patterns. Rather than drawing on any new phenotypic data, the later analysis identified candidate immune exposures from TCR beta sequences and the way those sequences occurred across donors. An earlier analysis of approximately 640 of the donors applied high-throughput TCR beta sequencing to assess whether each TCR beta V gene segment acted as functional or pseudogenic. Donor age, sex, ethnicity and CMV serostatus were compiled alongside the repertoire data. In a later genetic analysis, genome-wide SNP genotypes for about three fifths of the roughly 670 donors were used, and that subset was treated as a discovery cohort. All discovery cohort repertoires had been generated using a single sequencing platform. HLA typing covered class I and class II loci at four-digit resolution. The number of donors typed differed by locus, with about 620-630 for A, B, C, DRB1 and DQB1, more than 500 for DQA1, 600 to 610 for DPA1, and around 450 for DPB1. About five DR-DQ haplotypes were treated as single units for association and clustering because of strong linkage in the cohort. Among about 370 genotyped donors of the cohort, an average of approximately 200,000 unique TCR beta nucleotide sequences was sequenced per donor, of which 15% to 20% were non-productive. Study-wide conclusions, independent of this receptor: According to a later genetic analysis, donors in an Asian-associated ancestry cluster had fewer N-insertions in productive TCRs than the roughly 670-donor mean. Several of the top co-occurrence clusters appeared to be linked to parvovirus B19, influenza, CMV and Epstein-Barr virus, according to a later analysis. A later analysis found that most CMV-associated TCR beta chains appeared HLA-restricted, with HLA associations seemingly driven largely by CMV exposure. The 87-base-pair reads could not distinguish some IMGT-functional V segments, including TRBV6-2 and TRBV6-3, so those segments were excluded. When HLA alleles, especially DR and DQ, strongly co-occurred, attributing TCR associations to individual alleles was difficult. In an earlier analysis of approximately 600 of the donors, most TCR beta V segments were observed in productive rearrangements about 87% or about 30% of the time, broadly matching IMGT annotations. Cytomegalovirus status was reported to be diagnosed by the classifier with high specificity and sensitivity in both the original and validation cohorts. Because counts were too low, seventeen rarely observed V segments, including chromosome 9 orphons, were excluded from the earlier analysis of fewer than 650 of the donors. A later analysis associated some 17,000 TCR beta sequences with specific HLA alleles at a false discovery rate of 0.05. A cluster of highly shared sequence variants was judged likely to be a technical artifact of the sequencing pipeline. Presence/absence analyses assumed roughly uniform sequencing depth across donors, an assumption that may not hold. Most TCR sequences were seen in very few donors, while some public TCRs were found in many individuals. Correlated functional status among segregating V segments might reflect linkage disequilibrium, but an unknown experimental factor could not be ruled out. A later analysis found that TCR association rates varied across HLA loci, with DRB1 alleles showing the most associated TCRs and HLA-C alleles the fewest. Immune exposure information for the cohort was limited to CMV serostatus. A further reported finding was that TCR beta sequences accurately predicted the HLA-A and HLA-B alleles for most subjects in the first cohort. Because HLA typing was missing for some donors at each locus, association tests included only the typed subset. The authors suggested that the approach could potentially be extended to other disease states and immunological phenotypes. In this cohort, only TCR beta chains were sequenced, and detectable features were limited by the absence of alpha or paired-chain data. A few of the identified cytomegalovirus-associated TCR beta chains were confirmed in vitro to be specific for cytomegalovirus antigens. An association between a missense DCLRE1C variant and V-gene and J-gene trimming of TCR beta chains was found in a later genetic analysis and replicated in an independent cohort. In the study, some 160 TCR beta chains were listed as associated with cytomegalovirus. A later analysis found that HLA-associated TCR beta chains were more clonally expanded and had lower generation probabilities than equally common non-associated chains.

Library construction relied on the immunoSEQ multiplex PCR assay. For the multiplex PCR, a mixture combining 60 forward primers for TCR Vbeta segments and 13 reverse primers for TCR Jbeta segments was used. The CDR3 region of rearranged TCR beta genes was amplified from genomic DNA by a multiplex PCR assay. On the Illumina HiSeq System, the amplified TCR beta libraries were sequenced as 87-base-pair reads. The paper's data handling went like this. In a later analysis, tens of millions of unique TCR beta chains were counted across the roughly 670 repertoires, and around 10 million of these chains were shared by at least two donors. Raw reads were error-corrected and collapsed into unique sequences by a nearest-neighbor algorithm in which closely related sequences were merged to remove PCR and sequencing errors. Alignment of CDR3 sequences to IMGT reference sequences was used to assign V, D and J gene segments. For a sequence to be retained, a match of at least six nucleotides was required to both a V gene segment and a J gene segment. Rearrangements were called productive when the CDR3 lacked stop codons and stayed in frame with V and J; all others were non-productive. CDR3 was defined according to IMGT convention as the region running from the second conserved V-encoded cysteine to the conserved J-encoded phenylalanine. The earlier analysis of more than 450 of the donors excluded sequences that lacked an unambiguous match to a single V gene segment. In an earlier analysis of around 590 of the donors, a V segment was called functional when productive rearrangements were above 56.7%, and segregating when the standard deviation between donors exceeded 5%. A statistical classification framework was built for diagnosing cytomegalovirus status from the catalog of TCR beta chain sequences. In a later analysis, V and J genes were assigned by comparing TCR nucleotide sequences against IMGT/GENE-DB human TR gene sequences. Using the TCRdist pipeline, a later analysis assigned CDR3 sequences along with most-parsimonious VDJ recombination scenarios. A later analysis defined each TCR beta chain by its CDR3 amino acid sequence plus V-gene family, and excluded reads lacking a unique V-gene family. A later analysis removed 600 or so highly shared, low-generation-probability nucleotide sequences to deal with suspected cross-contamination and a sequencing artifact. A later analysis calculated a clonal expansion index for each public chain from normalized within-repertoire ranks of inferred template counts. In a later analysis, generation probabilities were computed using a VDJ recombination model fitted to out-of-frame rearrangements, and the results were checked against IGoR. In a later analysis, TCR-TCR, TCR-HLA and TCR-CMV co-occurrence was scored with hypergeometric tests, and a repertoire-size bias correction was applied to TCR pairs. False discovery rates were estimated in a later analysis by permuting HLA or CMV assignments 20 times. In a later analysis, co-occurring TCRs were grouped using DBSCAN, and TCRdist sequence similarity was added for clustering within HLA-allele-positive subsets. For co-occurrence clustering, repertoires with fewer than 30,000 or more than 120,000 public chains were excluded, along with roughly five repertoires with anomalous nucleotide sharing. TCRdb took this table from immuneACCESS and kept in-frame rearrangements with V and J called. Such tables lack part of the clones; where checked against another copy, unresolved V genes explain under half of the gap, and the rest is unexplained. V and J calls and clone size are those listed in that table; D and trimming were worked out from the DNA. This sample's clone table shows around 210,000 clones. The ten largest clonotypes hold about 1% of the sample.

The cohort was made up of roughly 670 healthy bone marrow donors. Cohort members were all nominally healthy when sampled, although unrecorded immune exposures were likely present. The donor tested CMV seropositive, placing the donor among the roughly 270 seropositive members of the cohort. Each donor provided a peripheral blood sample, and peripheral blood mononuclear cells were used for TCR beta sequencing. Genomic DNA was extracted from the blood cell samples with the Qiagen DNeasy Blood Extraction Kit. As concerns this clone: Its target antigen remains unknown.

From cysteine to phenylalanine, the CDR3 is 15 amino acids long. Only the CDR3 portion is preserved as DNA: 45 bases, with reading frame beginning at the first base. The CDR1 and CDR2 encoded by the germline V gene are SGHNT and YENEEA. The V and J ends are trimmed by 1 base and 0 bases, leaving 7 bases between them. This clonotype originated in a young woman in good health and CMV-seropositive. The sequencing input was PBMCs. The V and J segments used are TRBV11-3 and TRBJ2-1, and the D gene may be TRBD2, 5 bases matching. The DNA sequence is given as TGTGCCAGCAGCTTAGCGGGAAGCTCCTACAATGAGCAGTTCTTC. Its protein reads: CASSLAGSSYNEQFF.